This TCR beta chain was retrieved from a study of blood T cell repertoires in COVID-19. In the study overall: The United States, Italy and Spain provided the acute and convalescent COVID-19 samples. Sample material is recorded as cDNA or gDNA derived from T cells, B-cell-depleted T cells, or PBMCs.

Enrollment of patients from Seattle took place during active infection, with longitudinal follow-up. Original methodology: Estimated nucleated cell counts came from reference gene primer amplification. Data came from immunoSEQ multiplex PCR; TCRdb stores just in-frame clones and leaves some out. V, J and clone size are taken as reported in that table, and D and trimming were inferred from the DNA itself. The data contain about 160,000 clones, around 82% of them singletons. The TCR comes from a woman aged 40 to 49 with COVID-19, enrolled during active disease. The sample comprised peripheral blood.

The DNA of the CDR3 is TGTGCCAGCAGCGACAGGCGTATGAACACTGAAGCTTTCTTT. This sequence encodes CASSDRRMNTEAFF. V usage is TRBV2 and J usage is TRBJ1-1; TRBD1 might be the D (6 bases). CDR3 length equals 14 residues. Germline CDR1 and CDR2: SNHLY and FYNNEI. V was clipped by 6 bases and J by 0 bases, with 11 bases between them.